This TCR beta chain is drawn from a study of vaccination and CD4 T cells after COVID-19. Whole-study context: Two of the convalescents were Hispanic, and convalescents were six males and four females.

The study, taken as a whole, reports: Reactive clonotype counts went from median about 20 after infection to some 40 after vaccination, nonsignificantly.

Germline V gene sequence: CDR1 MNHEY, CDR2 SVGEGT. The CDR3 length is 14 residues. V was pared by 7 bases and J by 0 bases, with 13 bases between. Cultured CD4+ T cell DNA was sequenced using the Oncomine TCR Beta short-read assay. Genomic DNA was taken out of cultured CD4+ T cells by extraction. TCRdb passed the PCR reads through MiXCR, listing each CDR3 protein once. The sample lists about 9,600 distinct CDR3 sequences, around 30% occurring once. This clonotype was picked up a small number of times. Its target is unknown. Indicated treatment: approximately 9-day PBMC culture with coronavirus spike peptide pools or control peptides (ViraFEST assay). An unexposed donor provided the CD4+ T cells, which were collected before the COVID-19 pandemic (2011-2018). After being plated at around 2 million per well, PBMCs were cultured with roughly 9.5 IU/ml IL-2 and about 10 ug/ml peptide pools.

The sequence derives from a human donor in good health. Material for sequencing was CD4+ T cells from blood, cultured in vitro. The chain joins TRBV6-2 or TRBV6-3 to TRBJ2-7; no firm D call. CDR3 residues: CASKRGMSSYEQYF. CDR3 DNA sequence: TGTGCCAGCAAGCGAGGCATGAGCTCCTACGAGCAGTACTTC.